This passage covers 21 T cell receptor beta chains from one sample sequenced in a study of shared clonotypes between healthy human individuals. Repertoires were generated with immunoSEQ multiplex PCR, while TCRdb's copy carries only in-frame clones and drops some. The sample records about 92,000 clones, approximately 70% being singletons. Sequencing was carried out using memory CD8+ T cells sorted from blood. The subset: CD45RO+ cells pooled with CCR7-negative TemRA cells. These receptors came from a man under 40 in good health.

The chain couples TRBV2 to TRBJ2-3; the match to TRBD2 covers 14 bases. There are 15 residues in the CDR3. Germline values: CDR1 SNHLY, CDR2 FYNNEI. With V trimmed by 10 bases and J by 4 bases, 7 bases remained unmatched. In DNA form, the CDR3 reads TGTGCCACCGGGACTAGCGGGAGCGTCGCAGATACGCAGTATTTT. As protein: CATGTSGSVADTQYF.

This clone was seen at least ten times. The chain combines TRBV29-1 with TRBJ2-2; no clear D. The germline CDR1 and CDR2 sequences are SQVTM and ANQGSEA. Trimming took off 5 bases at V and 8 bases at J, with 6 bases between the two ends. The CDR3 contains 10 residues. CDR3 in DNA: TGCAGCGTTATGACAGGGGAGCTGTTTTTT. It codes for CSVMTGELFF.

This chain joins TRBV4-1 and TRBJ1-4; D not certain. V was clipped by 3 bases and J by 3 bases, with 11 bases between them. The germline V gene encodes CDR1 MGHRA and CDR2 YSYEKL. The CDR3 runs to 15 residues. DNA for the CDR3: TGCGCCAGCAGCCAGGCTGCCAGTCCTAATGAAAAACTGTTTTTT. It codes for CASSQAASPNEKLFF.

This clone was seen only a few times. Other DNA sequences within the sample encode an identical CDR3. The chain couples TRBV11-2 to TRBJ1-2; D remains ambiguous. The ends were cut back, 0 bases at V and 2 bases at J, with 1 base in the middle. The CDR3 extends over 12 amino acids. CDR1 SGHAT and CDR2 FQNNGV come from the germline V gene. The CDR3 nucleotides read TGTGCCAGCAGCTTAGAAAACTATGGCTACACCTTC. Residues: CASSLENYGYTF.

This clone was detected ten times or more. The rearrangement joins TRBV5-6 to TRBJ2-7; a weak D match, TRBD1 (5 bases). Looked up from germline, CDR1 is SGHDT and CDR2 is YYEEEE. V gave up 0 bases and J gave up 2 bases, with 9 bases separating them. This CDR3 contains 14 residues. Here the CDR3 DNA reads TGTGCCAGCAGCTTGGGGGCGGACACCTACGAGCAGTACTTC. This sequence encodes CASSLGADTYEQYF.

This clone has a single count. The chain links TRBV15 to TRBJ2-7; D is undetermined. Trimming left V 2 bases short and J 1 base short, with 15 bases between. Germline CDR1 LNHNV, CDR2 YYDKDF (reference sequence). The CDR3 length is 16 residues. CDR3 coding DNA: TGTGCCACCAGCAGAATAGGAACAGCTGATTCCTACGAGCAGTACTTC. Its translation is CATSRIGTADSYEQYF.

This clone is a singleton in its sample. This chain uses TRBV7-3 with TRBJ2-2; 12 bases line up with TRBD2. After removal of 0 bases from V and 6 bases from J, the junction contained 5 bases not matched to a gene. CDR3 length: 17 residues. Germline V gene lookup returns CDR1 SGHTA and CDR2 FQGTGA. The CDR3 DNA sequence: TGTGCCAGCAGCTTAACCGGGACTAGCGGGTCCGCCGGGGAGCTGTTTTTT. Its protein product is CASSLTGTSGSAGELFF.

The J gene is TRBJ2-5, the V gene TRBV5-1; 8 bases are a match to TRBD1. V lost 1 base to trimming and J lost 5 bases; unmatched junction nucleotides: 7. The CDR3 runs 15 residues. CDR1 is SGHRS and CDR2 is YFSETQ in the germline V gene. The CDR3 nucleotides are TGCGCCAGCAGCTTGACAGGGGGATTTGGGGAGACCCAGTACTTC. This gives the protein CASSLTGGFGETQYF.

The chain couples TRBV23-1 to TRBJ2-5, with TRBD1 matching 9 bases. TRBV23-1 counts as an open reading frame of uncertain function. The CDR3 is 17 residues long. Trimming cost V 3 bases and J 5 bases; bases outside gene matches: 13. CDR3 in DNA: TGCGCCAGCAGTCATGGGGACAGGGTTTGTAGTTCGGAGACCCAGTACTTC. Amino acid sequence: CASSHGDRVCSSETQYF.

The CDR3 protein is CATTGSDSRTDTQYF. In DNA form, the CDR3 reads TGTGCCACTACGGGTTCGGACAGCCGCACAGATACGCAGTATTTT. This chain joins TRBV6-6 and TRBJ2-3, with a weak D call TRBD1 (6 bases). V shed 10 bases and J shed 1 base, with 18 bases lying between them. Germline loops: CDR1 MNHNY, CDR2 SVGAGI (reference sequence). The CDR3 is 15 residues long.

The chain links TRBV6-6 to TRBJ1-2, with TRBD1 as a possible D gene (6 bases). This CDR3 is 15 amino acids long. Trimming cost V 5 bases and J 2 bases, with 15 bases left between them. Germline CDR1 is MNHNY and CDR2 is SVGAGI (reference sequence). The CDR3 region is CASSQGIRGNYGYTF. DNA for the CDR3: TGTGCCAGCAGTCAAGGGATAAGGGGGAACTATGGCTACACCTTC.

The chain recombines TRBV6-6 with TRBJ1-4; unclear D gene. V lost 2 bases and J 5 bases, leaving 12 bases between the germline ends. The germline gives CDR1 MNHNY, CDR2 SVGAGI (reference sequence). This CDR3 has 15 amino acids. The CDR3 sequence: CASSYPPEVNEKLFF. In DNA, the CDR3 is TGTGCCAGCAGTTACCCCCCGGAAGTCAATGAAAAACTGTTTTTT.

This chain uses TRBV28 with TRBJ1-5; weak D call: TRBD1 (6 bases). CDR1 is MDHEN and CDR2 is SYDVKM in the germline V gene. V gave up 6 bases and J gave up 7 bases, with 19 bases separating them. The length of the CDR3 is 15 residues. The CDR3 loop is CASSTLSGDIQPQHF. CDR3 DNA sequence: TGTGCCAGCAGCACCCTATCCGGGGACATCCAGCCCCAGCATTTT. Based on the CDR3 plus reference TRBV28 and TRBJ1-5, the full variable domain is DVKVTQSSRYLVKRTGEKVFLECVQDMDHENMFWYRQDPGLGLRLIYFSYDVKMKEKGDIPEGYSVSREKKERFSLILESASTNQTSMYLCASSTLSGDIQPQHFGDGTRLSIL.

This clone was observed a few times. The chain uses TRBV7-2 and TRBJ2-7; no firm D call. Trimming cost V 2 bases and J 3 bases, with 2 bases left between them. The CDR3 is 11 amino acids. Germline-derived CDR1 and CDR2 are SGHTA and FQGNSA. The CDR3 is CASSLSYEQYF. CDR3 in DNA: TGTGCCAGCAGCTTAAGCTACGAGCAGTACTTC.

The genes are TRBV7-8 and TRBJ2-1; perhaps D is TRBD1 or TRBD2 (5 bases each). With 0 bases removed from V and 8 bases from J, the gap between germline ends came to 17 bases. The CDR3 sequence is 16 residues long. Germline V gene data show CDR1 as SGHVS and CDR2 as FQNEAQ. CDR3 sequence reads: CASSLARIGLRDEQFF. In DNA form, the CDR3 reads TGTGCCAGCAGCTTAGCTAGAATCGGACTCAGGGATGAGCAGTTCTTC.

This clone has more than one count but fewer than ten. This chain uses TRBV5-3 with TRBJ2-2; D call uncertain. TRBV5-3 is an ORF, and what it does is uncertain. The CDR3 sequence is 16 residues long. The V end lost 0 bases, the J end lost 0 bases, and 9 bases lay between the germline ends. CDR3 sequence: CARSLARNPNTGELFF. The CDR3 DNA sequence: TGTGCCAGAAGCTTGGCCAGAAACCCGAACACCGGGGAGCTGTTTTTT.

The CDR3 nucleotides are TGTGCCAGCACTCTAGCGGGAGGGAGAGCCAAAAACATTCAGTACTTC. Protein sequence: CASTLAGGRAKNIQYF. V is TRBV5-6 and J is TRBJ2-4; 12 nucleotides align to TRBD2. Trimming took 6 bases from V and 0 from J; bases not matched to a gene: 4. The germline CDR1 and CDR2 sequences are SGHDT and YYEEEE. CDR3 length: 16 residues.

The rearrangement links TRBV27 to TRBJ1-1, with D possibly being TRBD1 (5 bases). The germline CDR1 and CDR2 sequences are MNHEY and SMNVEV (reference sequence). The V and J ends lost 8 bases and 1 base respectively, with 11 bases between them. This CDR3 comprises 13 residues. The CDR3 sequence: CASRNRRNTEAFF. The CDR3 bases are TGTGCCAGCCGTAACAGGAGGAACACTGAAGCTTTCTTT.

This clone was counted ten times or more. The chain uses TRBV11-2 and TRBJ2-5, with 9 bases lining up with TRBD1. V was pared by 4 bases and J by 5 bases, with 8 bases of the junction left unmatched. From germline, CDR1 is SGHAT and CDR2 FQNNGV. The CDR3 runs to 15 residues. CDR3 nucleotide sequence: TGTGCCAGCAGCTCGGGGACAGGGTACGCGGAGACCCAGTACTTC. It encodes CASSSGTGYAETQYF.

The DNA of the CDR3 is TGTGCCAGCAGTTTATGGTTGGACACTGAAGCTTTCTTT. Protein sequence: CASSLWLDTEAFF. This chain connects TRBV27 to TRBJ1-1; D unresolved. Per germline, CDR1 MNHEY and CDR2 SMNVEV (reference sequence). The CDR3 runs to 13 residues. Trimming shortened V by 1 base and J by 3 bases, and 6 bases separated the two germline ends.

The rearrangement uses TRBV7-8 and TRBJ2-1; D not certain. The CDR3 sequence is 15 residues long. The V end was cut by 4 bases, the J end by 8 bases, with 18 bases between. CDR1 SGHVS and CDR2 FQNEAQ come from the germline V gene. This CDR3 is CASSWSGSGSYEQFF. The DNA for the CDR3 is TGTGCCAGCAGCTGGAGTGGGTCAGGATCCTATGAGCAGTTCTTC.